The rows below give T cell receptor beta chains drawn from one sample of a study of cytomegalovirus exposure and HLA in healthy donors. The table came from immunoSEQ multiplex PCR; TCRdb's copy has only in-frame clones and leaves some out. This sample has roughly 150,000 clones, with approximately 73% found just once. Sequenced input: PBMCs. All receptors derive from a woman under 30 in good health and CMV-seronegative. CDR3s include the opening cysteine and the closing phenylalanine or tryptophan. Each record gives: D gene, J gene, V gene, clone size, CDR3 protein, CDR3 DNA. The D gene is left open where the match is weak. For some rows the clone size is stated as once, few or many, or as a class when expanded; others skip it.

d_call: TRBD2
j_call: TRBJ2-1
v_call: TRBV19
clone_size: few
cdr3_aa: CASSIGLAGGLLAGEQFF
cdr3_nt: TGTGCCAGTAGTATAGGACTAGCGGGGGGGCTGCTCGCGGGGGAGCAGTTCTTC

d_call: TRBD2
j_call: TRBJ2-2
v_call: TRBV5-1
clone_size: .
cdr3_aa: CASSQLAGASLGELFF
cdr3_nt: TGCGCCAGCAGCCAACTAGCGGGGGCTTCGTTGGGGGAGCTGTTTTTT

d_call: .
j_call: TRBJ2-7
v_call: TRBV7-2
clone_size: .
cdr3_aa: CASSLRVGGGLSYEQYF
cdr3_nt: TGTGCCAGCAGCTTAAGGGTGGGTGGGGGCCTAAGCTACGAGCAGTACTTC

d_call: .
j_call: TRBJ2-1
v_call: TRBV19
clone_size: once
cdr3_aa: CASKEAGSSYNEQFF
cdr3_nt: TGTGCCAGTAAGGAGGCGGGGAGCTCCTACAATGAGCAGTTCTTC

d_call: TRBD1
j_call: TRBJ2-7
v_call: TRBV7-9
clone_size: .
cdr3_aa: CASSSRTGGQGSYEQYF
cdr3_nt: TGTGCCAGCAGCTCCCGGACAGGGGGCCAGGGCTCCTACGAGCAGTACTTC

d_call: .
j_call: TRBJ2-5
v_call: TRBV5-1
clone_size: .
cdr3_aa: CASSPGGSLGTQYF
cdr3_nt: TGCGCCAGCAGCCCTGGAGGCAGTTTGGGGACCCAGTACTTC

d_call: TRBD2
j_call: TRBJ2-5
v_call: TRBV2
clone_size: .
cdr3_aa: CASSDITAGGTQYF
cdr3_nt: TGTGCCAGCAGTGACATTACGGCGGGAGGGACCCAGTACTTC

d_call: .
j_call: TRBJ1-2
v_call: TRBV2
clone_size: few
cdr3_aa: CASNSNYGYTF
cdr3_nt: TGTGCCAGCAACAGCAACTATGGCTACACCTTC

d_call: .
j_call: TRBJ2-1
v_call: TRBV7-3
clone_size: few
cdr3_aa: CASSLETAYEQFF
cdr3_nt: TGTGCCAGCAGCTTAGAGACAGCCTATGAGCAGTTCTTC

d_call: .
j_call: TRBJ2-2
v_call: TRBV25-1
clone_size: .
cdr3_aa: CASSGYRGGTGELFF
cdr3_nt: TGTGCCAGCAGTGGTTACAGGGGGGGCACCGGGGAGCTGTTTTTT

d_call: .
j_call: TRBJ2-7
v_call: TRBV29-1
clone_size: .
cdr3_aa: CSVGAGPYEQYF
cdr3_nt: TGCAGCGTGGGGGCAGGGCCCTACGAGCAGTACTTC

d_call: .
j_call: TRBJ1-1
v_call: TRBV4-1
clone_size: few
cdr3_aa: CASSQVEYMNTEAFF
cdr3_nt: TGCGCCAGCAGCCAAGTGGAGTACATGAACACTGAAGCTTTCTTT

d_call: TRBD1
j_call: TRBJ2-5
v_call: TRBV7-9
clone_size: .
cdr3_aa: CASSHPGQGETQYF
cdr3_nt: TGTGCCAGCAGCCACCCGGGACAGGGAGAGACCCAGTACTTC

d_call: .
j_call: TRBJ2-7
v_call: TRBV7-2
clone_size: .
cdr3_aa: CASSFAAGREQYF
cdr3_nt: TGTGCCAGCAGCTTCGCGGCAGGGCGAGAGCAGTACTTC

d_call: .
j_call: TRBJ1-1
v_call: TRBV11-2
clone_size: .
cdr3_aa: CASSLGWGGWRNTEAFF
cdr3_nt: TGTGCCAGCAGCTTAGGTTGGGGGGGATGGAGGAACACTGAAGCTTTCTTT

d_call: .
j_call: TRBJ1-1
v_call: TRBV2
clone_size: .
cdr3_aa: CASSGTAMNTEAFF
cdr3_nt: TGTGCCAGCAGTGGGACAGCTATGAACACTGAAGCTTTCTTT

d_call: .
j_call: TRBJ2-1
v_call: TRBV19
clone_size: .
cdr3_aa: CASRSGTPGGNEQFF
cdr3_nt: TGTGCCAGTAGGTCCGGGACTCCAGGGGGGAATGAGCAGTTCTTC

d_call: .
j_call: TRBJ1-4
v_call: TRBV10-2
clone_size: .
cdr3_aa: CASSESRASTNEKLFF
cdr3_nt: TGCGCCAGCAGTGAATCCAGGGCCTCAACTAATGAAAAACTGTTTTTT

d_call: TRBD2
j_call: TRBJ2-1
v_call: TRBV11-3
clone_size: .
cdr3_aa: CASRGSGASNEQFF
cdr3_nt: TGTGCCAGCAGGGGAAGCGGGGCGAGCAATGAGCAGTTCTTC

d_call: TRBD1
j_call: TRBJ1-1
v_call: TRBV28
clone_size: .
cdr3_aa: CASSLPDRGATEAFF
cdr3_nt: TGTGCCAGCAGTTTACCGGACAGGGGGGCCACTGAAGCTTTCTTT

d_call: .
j_call: TRBJ2-7
v_call: TRBV6-1
clone_size: .
cdr3_aa: CASSEPGSYYEQYF
cdr3_nt: TGTGCCAGCAGTGAACCCGGGAGTTACTACGAGCAGTACTTC

d_call: TRBD1
j_call: TRBJ2-5
v_call: TRBV7-2
clone_size: .
cdr3_aa: CASSVGQGAFLPETQYF
cdr3_nt: TGTGCCAGCAGCGTCGGACAGGGGGCATTTCTTCCAGAGACCCAGTACTTC

d_call: TRBD1
j_call: TRBJ2-1
v_call: TRBV5-1
clone_size: .
cdr3_aa: CASQGAGEQFF
cdr3_nt: TGCGCCAGCCAGGGGGCGGGTGAGCAGTTCTTC

d_call: TRBD1
j_call: TRBJ1-5
v_call: TRBV7-2
clone_size: .
cdr3_aa: CASSPGQGGWQPQHF
cdr3_nt: TGTGCCAGCAGTCCGGGACAGGGAGGATGGCAGCCCCAGCATTTT

d_call: .
j_call: TRBJ2-2
v_call: TRBV10-3
clone_size: .
cdr3_aa: CAISGWTENTGELFF
cdr3_nt: TGTGCCATCAGTGGATGGACAGAGAACACCGGGGAGCTGTTTTTT

d_call: TRBD2
j_call: TRBJ2-1
v_call: TRBV6-5
clone_size: few
cdr3_aa: CASSLGLAGGQNEQFF
cdr3_nt: TGTGCCAGCAGTTTGGGACTAGCGGGAGGTCAGAATGAGCAGTTCTTC

d_call: TRBD1
j_call: TRBJ1-4
v_call: TRBV15
clone_size: .
cdr3_aa: CATSGHQGDNEKLFF
cdr3_nt: TGTGCCACCAGCGGCCATCAGGGGGATAATGAAAAACTGTTTTTT

d_call: .
j_call: TRBJ1-6
v_call: TRBV19
clone_size: few
cdr3_aa: CASSIRVLDSPLHF
cdr3_nt: TGTGCCAGTAGTATTCGGGTCCTGGATTCACCCCTCCACTTT

d_call: .
j_call: TRBJ1-4
v_call: TRBV18
clone_size: .
cdr3_aa: CASSPDSGDNEKLFF
cdr3_nt: TGTGCCAGCTCACCTGATTCAGGTGATAATGAAAAACTGTTTTTT

d_call: TRBD1
j_call: TRBJ1-2
v_call: TRBV19
clone_size: few
cdr3_aa: CASSIQFGTVSYGYTF
cdr3_nt: TGTGCCAGTAGTATACAATTCGGGACAGTGAGCTATGGCTACACCTTC

d_call: .
j_call: TRBJ2-1
v_call: TRBV5-1
clone_size: few
cdr3_aa: CASSWGLPSSYNEQFF
cdr3_nt: TGCGCCAGCAGCTGGGGACTCCCGAGCTCCTACAATGAGCAGTTCTTC

d_call: TRBD1
j_call: TRBJ1-1
v_call: TRBV7-9
clone_size: .
cdr3_aa: CASRYRGGADETEAFF
cdr3_nt: TGTGCCAGCAGATACAGGGGGGGCGCGGATGAAACTGAAGCTTTCTTT

d_call: TRBD2
j_call: TRBJ2-2
v_call: TRBV5-1
clone_size: .
cdr3_aa: CASSRTSGSTGELFF
cdr3_nt: TGCGCCAGCAGCAGAACTAGCGGGAGTACCGGGGAGCTGTTTTTT

d_call: .
j_call: TRBJ1-1
v_call: TRBV12-5
clone_size: .
cdr3_aa: CASGLEPDKAFF
cdr3_nt: TGTGCTAGTGGTTTGGAGCCTGATAAAGCTTTCTTT

d_call: TRBD1
j_call: TRBJ1-6
v_call: TRBV9
clone_size: .
cdr3_aa: CASSPGQGGSPLHF
cdr3_nt: TGTGCCAGCAGCCCTGGACAGGGAGGTTCACCCCTCCACTTT

d_call: TRBD2
j_call: TRBJ2-5
v_call: TRBV5-8
clone_size: once
cdr3_aa: CASSMGLAVRYQETQYF
cdr3_nt: TGTGCCAGCAGCATGGGACTAGCGGTGAGGTACCAAGAGACCCAGTACTTC

d_call: .
j_call: TRBJ2-4
v_call: TRBV5-5
clone_size: .
cdr3_aa: CASSLFLGGLDKNIQYF
cdr3_nt: TGTGCCAGCAGCTTATTCCTAGGTGGTTTGGACAAAAACATTCAGTACTTC

d_call: TRBD1
j_call: TRBJ1-2
v_call: TRBV28
clone_size: .
cdr3_aa: CASSSGQGNYGYTF
cdr3_nt: TGTGCCAGCAGTTCCGGACAGGGTAACTATGGCTACACCTTC

d_call: TRBD1
j_call: TRBJ1-2
v_call: TRBV14
clone_size: once
cdr3_aa: CAGSPGQSDGYTF
cdr3_nt: TGTGCCGGCAGCCCGGGACAGTCCGATGGCTACACCTTC

d_call: .
j_call: TRBJ2-5
v_call: TRBV18
clone_size: .
cdr3_aa: CASSPETGGRETQYF
cdr3_nt: TGTGCCAGCTCACCAGAGACGGGGGGCCGGGAGACCCAGTACTTC

d_call: .
j_call: TRBJ1-1
v_call: TRBV7-9
clone_size: .
cdr3_aa: CASSLEGLNTEAFF
cdr3_nt: TGTGCCAGCAGCTTAGAGGGGTTAAACACTGAAGCTTTCTTT

d_call: .
j_call: TRBJ2-1
v_call: TRBV5-1
clone_size: .
cdr3_aa: CASSPGWGGPNEQFF
cdr3_nt: TGCGCCAGCAGCCCCGGTTGGGGAGGTCCGAATGAGCAGTTCTTC

d_call: TRBD1
j_call: TRBJ1-4
v_call: TRBV28
clone_size: .
cdr3_aa: CASGTGGGMNEKLFF
cdr3_nt: TGTGCCAGCGGGACAGGGGGCGGGATGAATGAAAAACTGTTTTTT

d_call: .
j_call: TRBJ1-2
v_call: TRBV11-2
clone_size: .
cdr3_aa: CASSLLLITGLVDGYTF
cdr3_nt: TGTGCCAGCAGCTTGCTCCTAATCACAGGGTTGGTAGATGGCTACACCTTC